This T cell receptor beta chain was obtained from a study of lymphopenia after photon versus proton radiotherapy. Data came from immunoSEQ multiplex PCR; TCRdb stores just in-frame clones and leaves some out. The table records about 40,000 clones, 70% to 90% of them present only once. Findings and limits, study-wide: After lymphocyte nadir, photon-treated repertoires showed oligoclonal expansion, especially CD8+ Temra. Under photons, naive T cells and diversity fell while effector/memory populations rose. A bigger post-nadir fall in TCR diversity correlated inversely with survival time in deceased patients. Only patients who died were analyzed for survival; proton advantage is unproven.

This clone was picked up a small number of times. Its antigen is as yet unknown. This sample comprised peripheral blood, obtained from a patient treated with proton-based radiotherapy. This sequence was found in a woman between 65 and 79 years old with pancreatic cancer. Some clones in this sample may be carry-over from other donors' samples.

The CDR3 bases are TGTGCCAGCAAGGGGCTGGGCTATGGCTACACCTTC. It specifies CASKGLGYGYTF. The chain has TRBV28 and TRBJ1-2; tentatively, D is TRBD1 (5 bases). The CDR3 consists of 12 residues. Trimming cost V 7 bases and J 4 bases, with 10 bases left between them. The germline gives CDR1 MDHEN, CDR2 SYDVKM.